Listed here is a single TCR beta chain. The antigen remains undetermined. At one boundary the junction diverges from the germline segment, which might be a read error. The lymph nodes were axillary draining lymph nodes from breast cancer patients. The source of the sample is a study of breast tumors, draining lymph nodes, adjacent tissues. The study, taken as a whole, reports: Tumor TCR diversity was below lymph nodes but above nontumor tissue. Compared with basal-like, luminal-like tumors shared significantly more repertoire with nontumor tissue. The data were judged consistent with most tumor T cells coming from lymph node and expanding in tumor. Tumor T cell lymph node origin was a supported hypothesis, not proven.

TCRdb independently ran MiXCR on the multiplex PCR reads; one entry per CDR3 protein. The sample contains 150,000 to 200,000 distinct CDR3 sequences, roughly 30% of which appear only once. The CDR3 consists of 14 residues. From germline, CDR1 is ENHRY and CDR2 SYGVKD. This sequence joins TRBV10-3 and TRBJ2-6; no firm D call. The sequence was obtained from a female donor with breast cancer. Some clones in this sample may be carry-over from other donors' samples. The specimen sequenced was axillary lymph node tissue. CDR3 DNA: TGCGCCATCAGCTTAAGCTCTGGGGCCAACGTCCTGACTTTC. Translated: CAISLSSGANVLTF.